These 10 T cell receptor beta chains were sequenced from one sample in a study of shared clonotypes between healthy human individuals. Assay used: immunoSEQ multiplex PCR; TCRdb lists only in-frame clones, some missing. The sample contains millions of clones, about 95% of which appear only once. Sequenced input: naive CD4+ T cells sorted from blood. As for subset: CD45RA+ positively selected. The receptor source for this set is a young man in good health.

The chain couples TRBV19 to TRBJ2-7; 8 bases line up with TRBD1. CDR1 LNHDA and CDR2 SQIVND come from the germline V gene (reference sequence). After removal of 4 bases from V and 6 bases from J, the junction contained 8 bases not matched to a gene. This CDR3 contains 14 residues. Here the CDR3 reads CASSRDRTRREQYF. CDR3 coding DNA: TGTGCCAGTAGTAGGGACAGGACCCGGCGCGAGCAGTACTTC.

The chain carries TRBV2 and TRBJ2-7; D call uncertain. V lost 8 bases and J lost 5, with 13 bases in between. Germline CDR1 SNHLY, CDR2 FYNNEI. This CDR3 contains 12 residues. The CDR3 bases are TGTGCCAGCTCGCGATGGGCGAACGAGCAGTACTTC. It yields the protein CASSRWANEQYF.

The V call is TRBV7-9, the J call TRBJ1-5; no reliable D call. This CDR3 has 13 residues. CDR1 SEHNR and CDR2 FQNEAQ come from the germline V gene (reference sequence). V lost 5 bases, J lost 1 base, and 6 bases lay in between. The CDR3 is CASSIMSNQPQHF. CDR3 nucleotide sequence: TGTGCCAGCAGCATTATGAGCAATCAGCCCCAGCATTTT.

The chain is built from TRBV18 and TRBJ1-3; the D gene is possibly TRBD1 (6 bases). Per the germline V gene, CDR1 is KGHSH and CDR2 is LQKENI. Deletions cut 1 base from V and 10 bases from J, with 23 bases between. The CDR3 length is 17 residues. CDR3 region: CASSPQQQGNTMQTIYF. In DNA, the CDR3 is TGTGCCAGCTCACCACAACAACAGGGAAACACCATGCAGACCATATATTTT. The whole variable domain, filled in from reference TRBV18 and TRBJ1-3, reads NAGVMQNPRHLVRRRGQEARLRCSPMKGHSHVYWYRQLPEEGLKFMVYLQKENIIDESGMPKERFSAEFPKEGPSILRIQQVVRGDSAAYFCASSPQQQGNTMQTIYFGEGSWLTVV.

This clone has a single count. This sequence joins TRBV2 and TRBJ2-2; TRBD1 aligns across 9 bases. This CDR3 is built from 15 residues. V gave up 0 bases and J gave up 6 bases; unmatched junction bases: 2. Germline CDR1 reads SNHLY; CDR2 reads FYNNEI. DNA of the CDR3: TGTGCCAGCAGTGAAGCGACAGGGGGGCCCGGGGAGCTGTTTTTT. Translation: CASSEATGGPGELFF.

The CDR3 reads CASSGWTGGYEQYF. Here the CDR3 DNA reads TGTGCCAGCAGTGGCTGGACAGGGGGCTACGAGCAGTACTTC. The V gene is TRBV6-1, the J gene TRBJ2-7; 10 bases align to TRBD1. This CDR3 contains 14 residues. Losses at the gene ends were 4 bases for V and 3 bases for J; bases not matched to a gene: 3. Germline V gene lookup returns CDR1 MNHNS and CDR2 SASEGT.

The gene calls are TRBV27 and TRBJ1-5; D is perhaps TRBD1 (5 bases). CDR3 length equals 16 residues. CDR1 and CDR2 from the germline V gene are MNHEY and SMNVEV (reference sequence). V dropped 6 bases and J dropped 1 base, with 16 bases sitting between them. The CDR3 protein is CASRPPGRGSNQPQHF. As DNA, the CDR3 is TGTGCCAGCAGACCCCCAGGGCGCGGAAGCAATCAGCCCCAGCATTTT.

CDR3 loop: CSVERRNYGYTF. DNA of the CDR3: TGCAGCGTTGAACGCCGGAACTATGGCTACACCTTC. The gene calls are TRBV29-1 and TRBJ1-2; D gene uncertain. The CDR3 runs to 12 residues. Germline V CDR1 and CDR2: SQVTM, ANQGSEA. V lost 2 bases to trimming and J lost 2 bases, with 6 bases between them.

This chain connects TRBV6-1 to TRBJ1-5; TRBD1 agrees at 7 bases. In germline, CDR1 is MNHNS, CDR2 SASEGT. The CDR3 consists of 15 residues. V shed 6 bases and J 6 bases; nucleotides not matched to a gene: 11. In nucleotides, the CDR3 is TGTGCCAGCAGGGATGTTGGGCAGGGGGGTCAGCCCCAGCATTTT. It is translated as CASRDVGQGGQPQHF.

V is TRBV7-9 and J is TRBJ1-2; 8 bases match TRBD1. Germline CDR1 reads SEHNR; CDR2 reads FQNEAQ (reference sequence). The J segment lost 9 bases and the V segment lost 7 bases, leaving 16 bases of the junction unmatched. This CDR3 has 15 residues. The CDR3 is CASNLQGVLPMSYTF. DNA for the CDR3: TGTGCCAGCAATCTACAGGGGGTCCTTCCTATGAGCTACACCTTC.